This T cell receptor (beta chain) was recovered during a study of TIL therapy for anti-PD-1-resistant metastatic lung cancer (dated by TCRdb to about 2021). Study-level background: Tumors were collected before any PD-1/PD-L1 blockade, after which patients were given nivolumab, and patients who progressed were given lymphodepletion, an infusion of expanded TIL and IL-2. T cell receptor beta sequencing of tumor and peripheral blood was used to follow clonotypes across the tumor, the expanded TIL product and serial blood samples. Across the cohort, whole-exome sequencing showed a median non-synonymous tumor mutation burden of approximately 1.5 mutations per megabase. The cohort was predominantly lung adenocarcinoma, with a handful of EGFR-mutant and two ALK-rearranged tumors, and half of patients were current or former smokers. A median age of around 56 years (range roughly 35-80) and a median tumor PD-L1 proportion score of approximately 6% were recorded among enrolled patients. Summary of the overall study and its limitations: The cohort was highly selected, with more treatment-naive, never-smoker and oncogene-addicted patients than typical, limiting generalizability. The baseline peripheral repertoire was partially replaced by infused TIL clonotypes, which then decayed over months, and persistence showed no apparent association with response. The study protocol defined all tumor marker inferences as exploratory.

To note about this clone: Its antigen is currently not known. No much larger clone is present one base from it, and per-base qualities are unavailable.

The sample's time point label is to be understood as: pre-treatment sample, taken before nivolumab and TIL therapy. Adults with stage 4 NSCLC were enrolled in a dual-center phase I trial from October 2017 to early 2020. Samples came from a single-arm, open-label phase I trial of tumor-infiltrating lymphocyte therapy with nivolumab in advanced non-small cell lung cancer. Blood mononuclear cells from EDTA tubes were isolated by Ficoll gradient, snap-frozen as pellets, and DNA was extracted with a Qiagen mini-prep kit. Counted from cysteine to phenylalanine, this CDR3 has 14 amino acids. Only the CDR3 region is kept as DNA, spanning 42 bases read in frame from base 1. V loses 2 bases, J loses 5 bases, and the germline ends lie 12 bases apart. As encoded in the germline V gene, CDR1 is MNHNS while CDR2 is SASEGT. TCR beta CDR3 regions were amplified from genomic DNA by bias-controlled multiplex PCR with the immunoSEQ v3 hsTCRB kit. An Illumina NextSeq 500 was used to sequence the TCR libraries, reaching approximately 2 million read pairs at survey level or about 4.5-6 million at deep level. For the original study's pipeline: Clonality was reported by immunoSEQ Analyzer software, which also assigned V, D and J genes and filtered out non-productive sequences. Repertoires were compared by productive Simpson clonality and by the Morisita overlap index of productive TRB rearrangements between infused TIL and blood. Absolute clonotype counts in blood were estimated as lymphocyte count times CD3+ fraction times the clone's productive frequency. As stored in TCRdb, this immuneACCESS dataset retains in-frame rearrangements with V and J assigned. A fraction of the clones does not appear; measured against another copy, unresolved V genes explain less than half of the discrepancy, and the remainder lacks a known reason. The DNA gave D and trimming, while V, J and clone size come from that table. In all, the sample holds 55,000 to 65,000 clones, and about 69% of those were seen once. The ten largest clones take up over 6.5% of the sample.

Here the chain combines TRBV6-1 and TRBJ1-2; the D segment cannot be called with confidence. This specimen was blood, taken at baseline. This clonotype was sampled from a person between 25 and 79 years old with non-small cell lung cancer. Read as DNA, the sequence is TGTGCCAGCAGTGAAAGTTTGCGGGTATATGGCTACACCTTC. It specifies CASSESLRVYGYTF.